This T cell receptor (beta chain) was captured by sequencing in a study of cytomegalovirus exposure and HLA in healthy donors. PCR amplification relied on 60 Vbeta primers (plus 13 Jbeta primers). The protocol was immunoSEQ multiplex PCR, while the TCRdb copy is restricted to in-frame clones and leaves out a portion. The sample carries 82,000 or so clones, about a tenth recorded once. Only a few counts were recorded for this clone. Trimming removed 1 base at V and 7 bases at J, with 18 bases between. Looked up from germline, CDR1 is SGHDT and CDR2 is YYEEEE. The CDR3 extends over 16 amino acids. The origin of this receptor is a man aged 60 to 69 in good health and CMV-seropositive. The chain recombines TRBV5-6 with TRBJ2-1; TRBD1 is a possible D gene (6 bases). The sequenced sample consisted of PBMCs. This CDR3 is CASSLRLQGLGNEQFF. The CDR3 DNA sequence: TGTGCCAGCAGCTTGAGGCTACAGGGATTGGGGAATGAGCAGTTCTTC.